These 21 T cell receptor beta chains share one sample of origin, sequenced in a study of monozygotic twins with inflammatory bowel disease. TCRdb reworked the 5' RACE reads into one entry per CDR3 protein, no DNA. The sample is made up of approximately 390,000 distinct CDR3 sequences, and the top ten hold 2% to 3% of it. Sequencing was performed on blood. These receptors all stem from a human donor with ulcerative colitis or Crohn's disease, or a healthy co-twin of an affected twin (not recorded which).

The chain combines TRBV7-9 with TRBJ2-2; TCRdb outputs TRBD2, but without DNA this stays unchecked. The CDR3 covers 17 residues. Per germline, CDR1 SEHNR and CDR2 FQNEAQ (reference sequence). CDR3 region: CASSLARTSGTTGELFF. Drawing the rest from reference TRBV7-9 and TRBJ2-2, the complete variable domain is DTGVSQNPRHKITKRGQNVTFRCDPISEHNRLYWYRQTLGQGPEFLTYFQNEAQLEKSRLLSDRFSAERPKGSFSTLEIQRTEQGDSAMYLCASSLARTSGTTGELFFGEGSRLTVL.

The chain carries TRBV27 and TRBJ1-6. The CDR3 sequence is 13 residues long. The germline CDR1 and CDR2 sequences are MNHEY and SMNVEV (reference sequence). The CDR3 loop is CASRSRIDSPLHF.

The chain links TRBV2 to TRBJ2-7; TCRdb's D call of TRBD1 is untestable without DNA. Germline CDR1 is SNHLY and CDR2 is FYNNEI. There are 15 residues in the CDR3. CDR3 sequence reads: CASSTDRVGESEQYF.

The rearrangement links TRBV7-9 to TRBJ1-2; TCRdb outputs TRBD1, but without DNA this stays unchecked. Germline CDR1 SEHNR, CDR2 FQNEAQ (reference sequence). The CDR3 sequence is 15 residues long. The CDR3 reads CASSKADRANYGYTF. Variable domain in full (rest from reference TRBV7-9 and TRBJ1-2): DTGVSQNPRHKITKRGQNVTFRCDPISEHNRLYWYRQTLGQGPEFLTYFQNEAQLEKSRLLSDRFSAERPKGSFSTLEIQRTEQGDSAMYLCASSKADRANYGYTFGSGTRLTVV.

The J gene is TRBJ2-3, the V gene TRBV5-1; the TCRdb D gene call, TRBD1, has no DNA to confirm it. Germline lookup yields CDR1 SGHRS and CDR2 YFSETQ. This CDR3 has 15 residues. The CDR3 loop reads CASSLTGGLSDTQYF.

This chain's CDR3 is CASRSESGNTIYF. The rearrangement uses TRBV4-1 and TRBJ1-3. From germline, CDR1 is MGHRA and CDR2 YSYEKL. This CDR3 has 13 amino acids.

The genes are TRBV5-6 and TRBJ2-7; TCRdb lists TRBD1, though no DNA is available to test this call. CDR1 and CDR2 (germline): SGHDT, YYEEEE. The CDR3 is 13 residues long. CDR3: CASSTDRRNEQYF.

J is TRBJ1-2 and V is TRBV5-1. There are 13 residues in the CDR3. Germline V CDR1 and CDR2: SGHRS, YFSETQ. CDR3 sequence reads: CASSSTTQGGYTF.

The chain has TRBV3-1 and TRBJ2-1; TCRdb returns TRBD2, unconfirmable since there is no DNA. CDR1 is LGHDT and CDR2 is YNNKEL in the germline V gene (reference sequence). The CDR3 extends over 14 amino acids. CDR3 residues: CASSFGPPRGEQFF.

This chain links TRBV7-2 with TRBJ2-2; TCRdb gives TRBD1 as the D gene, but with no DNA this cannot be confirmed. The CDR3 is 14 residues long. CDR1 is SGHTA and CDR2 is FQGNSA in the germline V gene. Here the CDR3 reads CASSQGQVAGELFF. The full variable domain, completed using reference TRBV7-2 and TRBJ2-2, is GAGVSQSPSNKVTEKGKDVELRCDPISGHTALYWYRQSLGQGLEFLIYFQGNSAPDKSGLPSDRFSAERTGGSVSTLTIQRTQQEDSAVYLCASSQGQVAGELFFGEGSRLTVL.

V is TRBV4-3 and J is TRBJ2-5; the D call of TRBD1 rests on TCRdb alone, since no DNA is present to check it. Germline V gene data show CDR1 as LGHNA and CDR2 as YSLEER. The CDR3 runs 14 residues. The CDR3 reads CASSQEAPMETQYF.

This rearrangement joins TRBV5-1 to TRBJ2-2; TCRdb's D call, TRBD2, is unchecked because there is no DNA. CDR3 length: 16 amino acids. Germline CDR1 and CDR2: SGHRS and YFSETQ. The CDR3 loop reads CASSSSGTLNTGELFF.

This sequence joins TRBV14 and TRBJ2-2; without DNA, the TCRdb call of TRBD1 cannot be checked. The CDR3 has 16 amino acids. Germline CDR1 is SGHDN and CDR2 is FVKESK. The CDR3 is CASSLKQVSNTGELFF.

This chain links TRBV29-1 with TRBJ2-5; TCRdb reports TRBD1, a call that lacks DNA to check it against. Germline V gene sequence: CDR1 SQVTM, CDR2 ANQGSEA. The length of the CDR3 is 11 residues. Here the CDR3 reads CSGQGGETQYF.

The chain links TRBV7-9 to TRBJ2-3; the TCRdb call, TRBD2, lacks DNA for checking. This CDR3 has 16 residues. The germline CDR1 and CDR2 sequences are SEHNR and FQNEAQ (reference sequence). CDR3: CASRSLLLPGTDTQYF. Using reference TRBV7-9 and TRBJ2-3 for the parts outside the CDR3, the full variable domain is DTGVSQNPRHKITKRGQNVTFRCDPISEHNRLYWYRQTLGQGPEFLTYFQNEAQLEKSRLLSDRFSAERPKGSFSTLEIQRTEQGDSAMYLCASRSLLLPGTDTQYFGPGTRLTVL.

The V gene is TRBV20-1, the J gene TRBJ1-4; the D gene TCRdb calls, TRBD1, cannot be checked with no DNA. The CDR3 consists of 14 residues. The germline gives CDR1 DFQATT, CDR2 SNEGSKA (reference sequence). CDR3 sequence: CSAQRTGGDEKLFF.

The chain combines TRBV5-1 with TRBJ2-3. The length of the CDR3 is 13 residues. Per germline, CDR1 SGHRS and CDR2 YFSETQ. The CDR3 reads CASSLAGQDTQYF. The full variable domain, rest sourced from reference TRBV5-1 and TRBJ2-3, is KAGVTQTPRYLIKTRGQQVTLSCSPISGHRSVSWYQQTPGQGLQFLFEYFSETQRNKGNFPGRFSGRQFSNSRSEMNVSTLELGDSALYLCASSLAGQDTQYFGPGTRLTVL.

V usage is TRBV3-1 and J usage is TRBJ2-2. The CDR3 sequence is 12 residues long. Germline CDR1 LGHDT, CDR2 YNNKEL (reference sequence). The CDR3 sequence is CASSQVIRELFF.

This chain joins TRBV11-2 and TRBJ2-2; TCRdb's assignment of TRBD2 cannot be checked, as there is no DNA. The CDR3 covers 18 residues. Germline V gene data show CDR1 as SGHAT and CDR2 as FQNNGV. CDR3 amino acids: CASSSFNWLADRAGELFF.

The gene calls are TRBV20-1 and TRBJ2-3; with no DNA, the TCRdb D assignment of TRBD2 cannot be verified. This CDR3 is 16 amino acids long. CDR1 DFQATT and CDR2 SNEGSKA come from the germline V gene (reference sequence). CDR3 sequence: CSASSGIASSTDTQYF.

The CDR3 sequence: CASSQDYRGAAYEQYF. The genes are TRBV4-1 and TRBJ2-7; TCRdb indicates TRBD1, and absent DNA this call remains unverified. Germline assignment: CDR1 MGHRA and CDR2 YSYEKL. The CDR3 length is 16 residues.